This entry lists 21 T cell receptor beta chains sequenced from one sample in a study of cytomegalovirus exposure and HLA in healthy donors. Amplification used 60 Vbeta primers and 13 Jbeta primers. Generated by immunoSEQ multiplex PCR, the TCRdb table keeps only in-frame clones and is missing some. The sample has just over 150,000 clones; about 85% are singletons. Sequenced sample: PBMCs. These TCRs come from a man aged 18 to 29 in good health and CMV-seronegative.

This chain uses TRBV19 with TRBJ2-5; D is perhaps TRBD1 (5 bases). Germline lookup yields CDR1 LNHDA and CDR2 SQIVND (reference sequence). Trimming shortened V by 5 bases and J by 2 bases, and 12 bases separated the two germline ends. There are 14 residues in the CDR3. In nucleotides, the CDR3 is TGTGCCAGTAGTTCCCGACAGAGGCAAGAGACCCAGTACTTC. This codes for CASSSRQRQETQYF.

The V call is TRBV10-3, the J call TRBJ1-5; no reliable D call. V was clipped by 3 bases and J by 7 bases, with 16 bases between them. Germline V gene lookup returns CDR1 ENHRY and CDR2 SYGVKD. CDR3 length equals 15 residues. CDR3 DNA sequence: TGTGCCATCAGTGACCTCGGGGTAGGGAACCAGCCCCAGCATTTT. Its protein is CAISDLGVGNQPQHF.

This chain joins TRBV5-6 and TRBJ2-5; 8 bases line up with TRBD1. The CDR3 runs 14 residues. Germline CDR1 is SGHDT and CDR2 is YYEEEE. With 3 bases clipped from V and 5 bases from J, the junction kept 6 bases outside the gene matches. In nucleotides, the CDR3 is TGTGCCAGCAGCTCCGGACAGGGCGGGGAGACCCAGTACTTC. This gives the protein CASSSGQGGETQYF.

This clone was observed a few times. The chain has TRBV6-5 and TRBJ1-1; D is undetermined. The germline CDR1 and CDR2 sequences are MNHEY and SVGAGI. V was trimmed by 4 bases and J by 3 bases, leaving 12 bases between them. The CDR3 contains 14 residues. The chain's CDR3 is CASSFSRRDTEAFF. The CDR3 bases are TGTGCCAGCAGTTTCTCCCGGAGAGACACTGAAGCTTTCTTT.

The chain uses TRBV5-7 and TRBJ1-5; the D is unclear. TRBV5-7 counts as an open reading frame of uncertain function. V lost 5 bases, J lost 0 bases, and 18 bases lay in between. The CDR3 extends over 17 amino acids. CDR3: CASRPPRGKYSNQPQHF. In DNA form, the CDR3 reads TGTGCCAGCAGACCTCCACGGGGTAAGTATAGCAATCAGCCCCAGCATTTT.

This chain joins TRBV10-1 and TRBJ2-2, with a tentative D call TRBD1 (6 bases). The V end lost 7 bases, the J end lost 2 bases, and 11 bases lay between the germline ends. CDR3 length: 14 residues. Germline-derived CDR1 and CDR2 are WNHNN and SYGVQD (reference sequence). CDR3 loop: CASIVDSNTGELFF. CDR3 DNA: TGCGCCAGCATCGTGGACAGCAACACCGGGGAGCTGTTTTTT.

This chain uses TRBV2 with TRBJ2-2; 7 bases align to TRBD1. Trimming cost V 5 bases and J 5 bases; bases outside gene matches: 2. CDR3 length equals 13 residues. Germline CDR1 is SNHLY and CDR2 is FYNNEI. CDR3 DNA: TGTGCCAGCAGTAAGACAGGGACCGGGGAGCTGTTTTTT. The encoded protein is CASSKTGTGELFF.

The chain couples TRBV6-6 to TRBJ2-1, with 12 bases fitting TRBD1. This CDR3 comprises 15 residues. Germline values: CDR1 MNHNY, CDR2 SVGAGI (reference sequence). Trimming at V came to 5 bases and at J to 7 bases, leaving 6 bases not matched to a gene. The CDR3 DNA reads as TGTGCCAGCAGTCCCAGGGACAGGGGGCTTAATGAGCAGTTCTTC. It translates to CASSPRDRGLNEQFF.

The chain couples TRBV18 to TRBJ1-6; 8 nucleotides line up with TRBD1. Per the germline V gene, CDR1 is KGHSH and CDR2 is LQKENI. Trimming cost V 5 bases and J 8 bases; bases outside gene matches: 8. The CDR3 runs to 15 residues. The CDR3 loop reads CASSTYRGEDSPLHF. The CDR3 DNA reads TGTGCCAGCTCAACTTACAGGGGGGAGGATTCACCCCTCCACTTT. Together with reference TRBV18 and TRBJ1-6, the CDR3 gives the full variable domain: NAGVMQNPRHLVRRRGQEARLRCSPMKGHSHVYWYRQLPEEGLKFMVYLQKENIIDESGMPKERFSAEFPKEGPSILRIQQVVRGDSAAYFCASSTYRGEDSPLHFGNGTRLTVT.

The chain is built from TRBV16 and TRBJ1-2; a weak D match, TRBD1 (6 bases). The CDR3 length is 14 residues. CDR1 and CDR2 from the germline V gene are KGHSY and FQNENV. V was shortened by 1 base and J by 8 bases, with 14 bases between the two germline ends. As DNA, the CDR3 is TGTGCCAGCAGCCAATTACAGGGTGTCGGAGGCTACACCTTC. Translating gives CASSQLQGVGGYTF.

The J gene is TRBJ2-2, the V gene TRBV23-1, with D tentatively TRBD1 (5 bases). TRBV23-1 is assigned to the ORF class and has an uncertain function. The V gene lost 0 bases and the J gene lost 6 bases, with 11 bases spanning the gap. The CDR3 covers 15 residues. CDR3 sequence (DNA): TGCGCCAGCAGTCAATCGGCAGGGCACCCCGGGGAGCTGTTTTTT. The encoded protein is CASSQSAGHPGELFF.

V usage is TRBV5-6 and J usage is TRBJ2-3, with D perhaps TRBD1 (5 bases). This CDR3 comprises 14 residues. V shed 0 bases and J shed 1 base, with 6 bases lying between them. Germline V gene sequence: CDR1 SGHDT, CDR2 YYEEEE. In DNA, the CDR3 is TGTGCCAGCAGCTTGGTGGGGCGCACAGATACGCAGTATTTT. Translation gives CASSLVGRTDTQYF.

The chain is built from TRBV6-1 and TRBJ2-7; weak D call: TRBD1 (6 bases). Between the trimmed V and J ends, which lost 7 bases and 2 bases, there was a span of 12 bases. The germline gives CDR1 MNHNS, CDR2 SASEGT. The CDR3 length is 13 residues. The CDR3 reads CASTPGTPYEQYF. The DNA for the CDR3 is TGTGCCAGCACCCCGGGGACACCCTACGAGCAGTACTTC.

The chain has TRBV28 and TRBJ2-7; maybe TRBD1 (6 bases). The CDR3 length is 20 residues. The V and J ends lost 2 bases and 0 bases respectively, with 26 bases between them. Germline values: CDR1 MDHEN, CDR2 SYDVKM. This chain's CDR3 is CASSLPLAVPDRPLSYEQYF. The CDR3 DNA sequence: TGTGCCAGCAGTTTACCACTGGCCGTCCCCGACAGGCCCCTCTCCTACGAGCAGTACTTC.

This sequence joins TRBV6-1 and TRBJ2-5; maybe TRBD1 (5 bases). Trimming left V 1 base short and J 4 bases short, with 16 bases between. Germline CDR1 reads MNHNS; CDR2 reads SASEGT. CDR3 length equals 16 residues. Written as DNA, the CDR3 is TGTGCCAGCAGTGAAGGGAGTAGGGGCCGCGCAGAGACCCAGTACTTC. This translates into CASSEGSRGRAETQYF.

The chain employs TRBV7-9 and TRBJ2-3, with 7 bases that match TRBD1. CDR1 is SEHNR, CDR2 FQNEAQ, per germline (reference sequence). This CDR3 has 16 residues. The V gene end was trimmed by 5 bases and the J gene end by 3 bases; junction bases not matched to a gene: 11. The CDR3 sequence is CASSHLQGKNTDTQYF. For the CDR3, the DNA is TGTGCCAGCAGCCATTTACAGGGGAAGAATACAGATACGCAGTATTTT.

In this sample, this clone turned up once. The chain carries TRBV11-2 and TRBJ2-1, with 10 bases matching TRBD2. Germline V lookup: CDR1 SGHAT, CDR2 FQNNGV. Trimming removed 1 base from V and 7 bases from J; junction bases left unmatched: 10. There are 17 residues in the CDR3. For the CDR3, the DNA is TGTGCCAGCAGCTTAGCCCCGGGACTAGCGACTGGGAATGAGCAGTTCTTC. Residues: CASSLAPGLATGNEQFF.

The genes are TRBV7-2 and TRBJ2-4, with D possibly matching TRBD1 (5 bases). The CDR3 extends over 15 amino acids. Trimming removed 1 base at V and 6 bases at J, with 13 bases between. Germline V gene sequence: CDR1 SGHTA, CDR2 FQGNSA. CDR3 coding DNA: TGTGCCAGCAGCTTAGAAGGGGTGCGTGGAAACATTCAGTACTTC. Protein: CASSLEGVRGNIQYF. Together with reference TRBV7-2 and TRBJ2-4, the CDR3 gives the full variable domain: GAGVSQSPSNKVTEKGKDVELRCDPISGHTALYWYRQSLGQGLEFLIYFQGNSAPDKSGLPSDRFSAERTGGSVSTLTIQRTQQEDSAVYLCASSLEGVRGNIQYFGAGTRLSVL.

V is TRBV5-6 and J is TRBJ1-6; D perhaps matches TRBD1 (6 bases). CDR3 length: 14 amino acids. Trimming stripped 3 bases from V and 8 bases from J, with 12 bases between. Germline V gene lookup returns CDR1 SGHDT and CDR2 YYEEEE. The CDR3 nucleotides are TGTGCCAGCAGCTCCCGAGGGGGTTATTCACCCCTCCACTTT. It translates to CASSSRGGYSPLHF.

A few counts support this clone. The chain combines TRBV29-1 with TRBJ1-2; the D gene is possibly TRBD1 (6 bases). Trimming stripped 5 bases from V and 8 bases from J, with 15 bases between. CDR1 is SQVTM and CDR2 is ANQGSEA in the germline V gene. The CDR3 runs to 12 residues. The CDR3 spells CSVSQGNGGYTF. CDR3 DNA sequence: TGCAGCGTTTCACAGGGTAACGGCGGCTACACCTTC.

CDR3 protein: CASSDRQGSGNTIYF. The CDR3 DNA reads TGCGCCAGCAGCGATCGACAGGGCTCTGGAAACACCATATATTTT. The chain has TRBV5-1 and TRBJ1-3, with TRBD1 matching 7 bases. The V and J ends lost 4 bases and 0 bases, in that order; junction bases with no gene match: 4. Looked up from germline, CDR1 is SGHRS and CDR2 is YFSETQ. The CDR3 consists of 15 residues. The full variable domain, its missing parts supplied by reference TRBV5-1 and TRBJ1-3, is KAGVTQTPRYLIKTRGQQVTLSCSPISGHRSVSWYQQTPGQGLQFLFEYFSETQRNKGNFPGRFSGRQFSNSRSEMNVSTLELGDSALYLCASSDRQGSGNTIYFGEGSWLTVV.